This passage covers 5 T cell receptor beta chains from one sample sequenced in a study of breast tumors, draining lymph nodes, adjacent tissues. TCRdb called the multiplex PCR reads again in MiXCR, with one record for every CDR3 protein. The sample shows 200,000 to 300,000 distinct CDR3 sequences, around 31% of them seen only once. Breast cancer patients provided tissue from their axillary draining lymph nodes. Material: axillary lymph node tissue. The receptors were gathered from a female donor with breast cancer. Some clones in this sample may be carry-over from other donors' samples.

At least ten counts were recorded for this clonotype. The chain couples TRBV19 to TRBJ2-1; TRBD2 aligns across 7 bases. Germline lookup yields CDR1 LNHDA and CDR2 SQIVND (reference sequence). This CDR3 comprises 15 residues. J was trimmed by 3 bases and V by 4 bases; bases with no gene match: 6. This chain's CDR3 is CASSNYGGVYNEQFF. Written as DNA, the CDR3 is TGTGCCAGTAGTAATTATGGGGGGGTCTACAATGAGCAGTTCTTC.

This clonotype was found many times. The chain combines TRBV24-1 with TRBJ2-5; TRBD2 aligns across 9 bases. The trim removed 5 bases at V and 4 bases at J, leaving 10 bases unmatched. This CDR3 spans 16 amino acids. Per germline, CDR1 KGHDR and CDR2 SFDVKD. DNA for the CDR3: TGTGCCACCAGTGCTAGGGCTAGCGGGGTCAGAGAGACCCAGTACTTC. Translated, it gives CATSARASGVRETQYF.

The V gene is TRBV11-2, the J gene TRBJ1-1; D call uncertain. The V gene lost 4 bases and the J gene lost 4 bases, with 10 bases spanning the gap. The CDR3 loop spans 13 amino acids. Looked up from germline, CDR1 is SGHAT and CDR2 is FQNNGV. CDR3 coding DNA: TGTGCCAGCAGCTCAACACGGGGCACTGAAGCTTTCTTT. Residues: CASSSTRGTEAFF.

This clonotype was picked up many times. The chain carries TRBV12-3 or TRBV12-4 and TRBJ2-5, with 7 bases fitting TRBD2. J was trimmed by 3 bases and V by 3 bases; bases with no gene match: 4. The CDR3 spans 14 residues. The CDR3 here is CASSFGAGEETQYF. CDR3 bases: TGTGCCAGCAGTTTCGGTGCGGGAGAAGAGACCCAGTACTTC.

This clonotype was observed many times. This rearrangement joins TRBV24-1 to TRBJ1-5; perhaps TRBD1 as D (6 bases). This CDR3 has 16 residues. V was shortened by 4 bases and J by 3 bases, with 15 bases between the two germline ends. Germline CDR1 reads KGHDR; CDR2 reads SFDVKD. The CDR3 DNA reads as TGTGCCACCAGTGAGGCCTGGGGGGGCAACAATCAGCCCCAGCATTTT. Translation: CATSEAWGGNNQPQHF.